Described below is a single T cell receptor beta chain sequence and its context. Clones were read by immunoSEQ multiplex PCR, and TCRdb kept only the in-frame ones, dropping some. The sample yields nearly 110,000 clones, about 90% seen once. This sample is drawn from a study of T cell responses to AZD1222 COVID-19 vaccine. Germline lookup yields CDR1 MDHEN and CDR2 SYDVKM. There are 14 residues in the CDR3. V was trimmed by 6 bases and J by 2 bases, leaving 13 bases between them. This chain links TRBV28 with TRBJ2-5; tentatively, D is TRBD2 (6 bases). This clonotype was sampled from an adult who received the AZD1222 COVID-19 vaccine. The source material was peripheral blood, sampled 28 days after the second AZD1222 dose. DNA for the CDR3: TGTGCCAGCAGCCGGGAGAGTCCACAAGAGACCCAGTACTTC. Translation: CASSRESPQETQYF. The full variable domain, its missing parts supplied by reference TRBV28 and TRBJ2-5, is DVKVTQSSRYLVKRTGEKVFLECVQDMDHENMFWYRQDPGLGLRLIYFSYDVKMKEKGDIPEGYSVSREKKERFSLILESASTNQTSMYLCASSRESPQETQYFGPGTRLLVL.